This T cell receptor beta chain was sequenced in a study of T-cell memory formation after mild COVID-19. Across the study: TCR clusters showed largely donor specificity.

MiXCR was run by TCRdb on the 5' RACE reads, yielding one entry per CDR3 protein. Counted here are about 290,000 distinct CDR3 sequences, around a sixth occurring once; the ten biggest clones make up 20% to 25%. This CDR3 has 16 residues. V shed 0 bases, J shed 5 bases, and the junction held 5 bases outside the gene matches. Germline V gives CDR1 MNHEY, CDR2 SVGAGI. The genes are TRBV6-5 and TRBJ2-1; 9 nucleotides line up with TRBD2. This TCR derives from a man younger than 35 who had mild COVID-19 (a few samples of this study predate the infection). Cell type and time point are not known. The sample consisted of PBMCs or a T cell subset sorted from them (not recorded which). CDR3 region: CASSYSPQRGDNEQFF. DNA for the CDR3: TGTGCCAGCAGTTACTCCCCCCAGCGGGGGGACAATGAGCAGTTCTTC.